Included here is one TCR beta chain sequence, with context. This receptor's antigen is unknown. Per-base qualities were not stored, and no clone one base away is much larger. TCRbeta CDR3 regions were amplified from genomic DNA by means of the immunoSEQ Assay, a bias-controlled multiplex PCR. The authors' analysis ran thus. The number of nucleated cells in each sample was estimated by amplification of reference gene primers within the assay. Sequence reads were collapsed and filtered to measure the absolute abundance of every unique TCRbeta CDR3 rearrangement. For each sample, productive Simpson clonality was calculated by taking the square root of Simpson's diversity index across productive rearrangements. Here the immuneACCESS table is served through TCRdb, limited to in-frame sequences with V and J called. Missing clones are a known gap in these copies; in checked studies unresolved V genes cover under half, and the rest lacks a known reason. D and trimming come from the DNA, and the V and J calls and clone size come from that table. Recorded for this sample are over 35,000 clones; around 90% of them occurred a single time. About 15% of the sample is held by the ten biggest clonotypes.

The data stem from a study of blood T cell repertoires in COVID-19 (dated by TCRdb to 2019 to 2021). At the level of the whole study: Samples covering the acute and convalescent phases of COVID-19 were provided by collaborators in the United States, Italy and Spain. The material from the prospective study consisted of cDNA or gDNA derived from T cells, B-cell-depleted T cells, or PBMCs. The dataset comprised deeply sampled blood TCRbeta repertoires from subjects exposed to, actively infected with, or recovered from COVID-19. A freely available public database, intended as a resource for researchers studying the immune response to SARS-CoV-2, is where the repertoires were released. The samples were drawn from two sources: the first 160 participants of the ongoing ImmuneRACE study, and over 1,000 subjects contributed by 6 global collaborators. Sample metadata almost always included a de-identified subject ID, COVID-19 status, age in years and sex. Where available, HLA class I and class II types were obtained from metadata supplied by the sample provider rather than from assay-based typing. Results the study describes overall, beyond this receptor: Clinical and demographic metadata were provided uncurated, with the amount varying by source and participant.

Whole blood was collected in K2EDTA tubes by collaborating institutions according to the institutions' own protocols. For TCRbeta analysis, collaborators shipped samples in one of three forms: frozen whole blood, isolated PBMCs, or DNA extracted from either of those sample types. The CDR3, cysteine through phenylalanine, is 16 amino acids long. Here the CDR3 DNA is all that survives: 48 bases in frame from base 1. V is cut back by 3 bases and J by 3 bases, with 4 bases in the junction unmatched. Per the germline V gene (reference sequence), SEHNR is the CDR1 and FQNEAQ is the CDR2. The sequence is built from TRBV7-9 and TRBJ2-1, with 11 central nucleotides matching TRBD2. The sequenced material came from peripheral blood. The clonotype comes from a woman aged 25-40 years in a cohort sampled during active COVID-19. Here the CDR3 is given as CASSFGTSGFYNEQFF. The DNA sequence reads TGTGCCAGCAGCTTTGGGACTAGCGGATTCTACAATGAGCAGTTCTTC.